This note documents a single T cell receptor beta chain sequence. Its antigen is unidentified. The data originate from a study of cytomegalovirus exposure and HLA in healthy donors. General study findings and limits: Three of the chains that were CMV-associated were confirmed in vitro to be specific for CMV antigens. Among the most significant clusters, several appeared linked to common viral pathogens in a later analysis. Of the V segments, some could not be distinguished, including TRBV6-2 and TRBV6-3, and were excluded.

Germline CDR1 and CDR2: KGHSH and LQKENI. The CDR3 has 16 residues. With V trimmed by 6 bases and J by 0 bases, 9 bases remained unmatched. The PCR employed 60 Vbeta primers together with 13 Jbeta primers. Assay used: immunoSEQ multiplex PCR; TCRdb lists only in-frame clones, some missing. Here the sample spans roughly 140,000 clones, around 80% being singletons. Sequenced input: PBMCs. The receptor was derived from a man aged 30 to 45 in good health and CMV-seropositive. The rearrangement links TRBV18 to TRBJ2-3; TRBD2 agrees at 7 bases. This CDR3 is CASSLLTSASTDTQYF. For the CDR3, the DNA is TGTGCCAGCTCCCTTCTCACTAGCGCGAGCACAGATACGCAGTATTTT. The full variable domain, completed using reference TRBV18 and TRBJ2-3, is NAGVMQNPRHLVRRRGQEARLRCSPMKGHSHVYWYRQLPEEGLKFMVYLQKENIIDESGMPKERFSAEFPKEGPSILRIQQVVRGDSAAYFCASSLLTSASTDTQYFGPGTRLTVL.